This T cell receptor beta chain emerged from a study of T cell responses to AZD1222 COVID-19 vaccine. Overall study findings and caveats: Once two AZD1222 doses were given, Spike-specific TCR breadth and depth went up.

CDR3 length: 13 residues. The V and J ends lost 5 bases and 2 bases, in that order; junction bases with no gene match: 2. The V gene's germline CDR1 is KGHSH and CDR2 LQKENI. Sequenced by immunoSEQ multiplex PCR; TCRdb stores in-frame clones only, minus some. The sample includes tens of thousands of clones, just over 85% of them seen just once. Concerning this clone: Its antigen is unknown.

The specimen comprised peripheral blood, sampled on day 0 of MenACWY control vaccination. This TCR derives from an adult in good health. The chain combines TRBV18 with TRBJ1-2; 7 bases agree with TRBD1. The DNA of the CDR3 is TGTGCCAGCTCAGTACAGGGGAACTATGGCTACACCTTC. This gives the protein CASSVQGNYGYTF.